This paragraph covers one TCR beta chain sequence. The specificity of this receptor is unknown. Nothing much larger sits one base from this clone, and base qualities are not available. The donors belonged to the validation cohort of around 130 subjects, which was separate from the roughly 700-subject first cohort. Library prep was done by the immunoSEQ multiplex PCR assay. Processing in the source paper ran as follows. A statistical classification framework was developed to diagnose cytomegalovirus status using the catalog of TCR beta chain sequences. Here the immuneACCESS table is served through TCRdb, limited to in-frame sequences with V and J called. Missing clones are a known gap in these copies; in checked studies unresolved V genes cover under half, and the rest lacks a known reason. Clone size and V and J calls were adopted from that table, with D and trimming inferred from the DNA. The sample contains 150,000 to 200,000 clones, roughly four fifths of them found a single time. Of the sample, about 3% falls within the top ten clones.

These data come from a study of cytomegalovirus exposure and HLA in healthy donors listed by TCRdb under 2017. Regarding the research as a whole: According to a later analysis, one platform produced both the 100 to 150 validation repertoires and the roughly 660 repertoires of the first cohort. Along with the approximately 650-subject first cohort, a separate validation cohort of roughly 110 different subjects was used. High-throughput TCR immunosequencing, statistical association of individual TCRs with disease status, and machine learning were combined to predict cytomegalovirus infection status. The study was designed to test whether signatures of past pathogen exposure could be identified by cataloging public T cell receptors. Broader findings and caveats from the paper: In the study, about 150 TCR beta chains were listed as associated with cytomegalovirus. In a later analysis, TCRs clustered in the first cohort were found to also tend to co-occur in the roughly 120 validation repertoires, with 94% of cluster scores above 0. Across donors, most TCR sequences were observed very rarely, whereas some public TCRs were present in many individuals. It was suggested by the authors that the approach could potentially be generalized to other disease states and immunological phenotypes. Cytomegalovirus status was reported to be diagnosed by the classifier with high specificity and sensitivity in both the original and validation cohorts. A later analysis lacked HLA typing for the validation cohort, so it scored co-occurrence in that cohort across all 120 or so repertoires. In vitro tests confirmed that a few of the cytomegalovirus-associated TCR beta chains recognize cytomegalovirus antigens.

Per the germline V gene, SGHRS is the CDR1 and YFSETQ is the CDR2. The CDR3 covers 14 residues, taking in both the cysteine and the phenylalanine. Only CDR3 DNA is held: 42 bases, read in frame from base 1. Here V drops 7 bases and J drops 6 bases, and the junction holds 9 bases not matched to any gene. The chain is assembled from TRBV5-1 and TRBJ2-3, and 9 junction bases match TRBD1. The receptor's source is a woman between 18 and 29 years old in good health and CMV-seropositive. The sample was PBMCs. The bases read TGCGCCAGCCAGTGGACAGGGGAAGAGGATACGCAGTATTTT. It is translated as CASQWTGEEDTQYF.